This T cell receptor (beta chain) stems from a study of early T cells in non-severe SARS-CoV-2 infection (dated by TCRdb to the early 2020s). Study-level background: Bulk RNA from unsorted whole blood was used for TCR sequencing, so alpha and beta chains could not be paired. General findings and caveats noted by the study authors: VDJdb matching was skewed toward anti-spike CD8 responses and likely underestimated virus-specific expansions, missing private and CD4 specificities.

A case-control design nested within a healthcare worker cohort in London, UK, was used, with weekly nasopharyngeal swab PCR tests and blood sampling performed. Healthcare workers were recruited during the week of the UK lockdown, between 23 and 31 March 2020, and followed weekly for up to roughly 15 weeks. Receptor libraries were prepared by 5' RACE. Sequencing took place on a NextSeq 500. In the TCR library protocol, unique molecular identifiers were attached to individual cDNA molecules to correct for PCR bias and sequencing error. Both TCR alpha and beta chains were sequenced, and tight co-correlation was observed between alpha and beta sequence abundances in each sample. On the authors' methods: V gene, J gene and CDR3 annotation of TCR sequences was performed with Decombinator V4. Expanded TCRs were defined as changing significantly between any two time points under a Poisson model with p below 0.0001. Abundances of TCRs were expressed as counts per million after normalisation to the total number of TCRs sequenced in each sample. VDJdb, accessed 1 November 2021, was searched for CMV, EBV and SARS-CoV-2 annotated TCRs, with TCRs annotated for multiple antigens excluded. TCRdb redid the processing of the public reads, applying fastp at Q25 and MiXCR, and retained in-frame beta chains. Each CDR3 protein gets just one entry, which takes the most common genes and DNA from the rows behind it. The V and J calls and clone size come from TCRdb's table, not from the authors' own analysis. The sample yields 55,000 to 65,000 distinct CDR3 sequences; less than 14% were counted once. The top ten hold 1.5% to 2% of the sample.

This clonotype was seen repeatedly, ten times or more. Its cognate antigen has yet to be identified. Per-base quality was not reported, and no clone a single base away is much larger than it. Sequenced: whole blood. The TCR sequence derives from an adult who was a healthcare worker with PCR-confirmed SARS-CoV-2 infection or an uninfected control (not recorded which).

The CDR3 region has the sequence CASSYSPSGGGYEQYF. The nucleotide sequence reads TGTGCCAGCAGTTACTCGCCTAGCGGGGGGGGCTACGAGCAGTACTTC. The sequence is built from TRBV6-6 and TRBJ2-7, and TRBD2 matches 12 of the central bases. The CDR3 sequence holds 16 residues, the cysteine and phenylalanine included. Of all the DNA, just the CDR3 is kept, 48 bases in frame from base 1. CDR1 is given as MNHNY and CDR2 as SVGAGI, both from the germline V gene (reference sequence). Unmatched junction bases come to 3, with V trimmed by 0 bases and J by 3 bases.